The 19 T cell receptor beta chains below all came from one sample that was sequenced in a study of blood T cell repertoires in COVID-19. The protocol was immunoSEQ multiplex PCR, while the TCRdb copy is restricted to in-frame clones and leaves out a portion. The sample lists 150,000 to 200,000 clones; nearly 90% were seen once. Material for sequencing was PBMCs or T cells enriched from blood (not recorded which). These receptors were obtained from a woman in her thirties or forties with acute COVID-19.

This chain connects TRBV7-6 to TRBJ2-2, with 7 nucleotides matching TRBD2. The V and J ends lost 2 bases and 6 bases, in that order; junction bases with no gene match: 12. Germline CDR1 is SGHVS and CDR2 is FNYEAQ. This CDR3 is 17 amino acids long. The CDR3 nucleotides are TGTGCCAGCAGCTTAAGGCCCTCGGGGGGATCGGCCGGGGAGCTGTTTTTT. This sequence encodes CASSLRPSGGSAGELFF.

The chain is built from TRBV7-9 and TRBJ2-7; 14 bases fit TRBD2. The CDR3 has 16 residues. Looked up from germline, CDR1 is SEHNR and CDR2 is FQNEAQ (reference sequence). V was clipped by 5 bases and J by 4 bases; unmatched bases: 7. CDR3 sequence: CASSPTSGGASYEQYF. In nucleotides, the CDR3 is TGTGCCAGCAGCCCGACTAGCGGGGGGGCGTCATACGAGCAGTACTTC. Supplemented by reference TRBV7-9 and TRBJ2-7, the full variable domain reads DTGVSQNPRHKITKRGQNVTFRCDPISEHNRLYWYRQTLGQGPEFLTYFQNEAQLEKSRLLSDRFSAERPKGSFSTLEIQRTEQGDSAMYLCASSPTSGGASYEQYFGPGTRLTVT.

This clone has just one count. The chain joins TRBV9 to TRBJ2-5; 13 bases are shared with TRBD2. Per the germline V gene, CDR1 is SGDLS and CDR2 is YYNGEE. V lost 5 bases, J lost 3 bases, and 10 bases stayed unmatched. The CDR3 is 17 amino acids. CDR3 sequence reads: CASSFRGLAGNEETQYF. The CDR3 bases are TGTGCCAGCAGTTTCCGGGGACTAGCGGGAAACGAAGAGACCCAGTACTTC.

The chain employs TRBV7-9 and TRBJ1-1; D uncertain. CDR3 length equals 15 residues. Per the germline V gene, CDR1 is SEHNR and CDR2 is FQNEAQ (reference sequence). Trimming took 1 base from V and 4 from J, leaving 13 bases between them. The CDR3 here is CASSLESFLTTEAFF. CDR3 coding DNA: TGTGCCAGCAGCTTAGAGAGCTTTTTAACCACTGAAGCTTTCTTT. Full variable domain (rest looked up from reference TRBV7-9 and TRBJ1-1): DTGVSQNPRHKITKRGQNVTFRCDPISEHNRLYWYRQTLGQGPEFLTYFQNEAQLEKSRLLSDRFSAERPKGSFSTLEIQRTEQGDSAMYLCASSLESFLTTEAFFGQGTRLTVV.

The rearrangement joins TRBV7-3 to TRBJ2-1; 10 bases align to TRBD1. V shed 5 bases and J 8 bases; nucleotides not matched to a gene: 6. This CDR3 has 14 amino acids. CDR1 is SGHTA and CDR2 is FQGTGA in the germline V gene. The CDR3 reads CASSQDRGIDEQFF. CDR3 sequence (DNA): TGTGCCAGCAGCCAGGACAGGGGGATCGATGAGCAGTTCTTC.

The J gene is TRBJ1-6, the V gene TRBV6-5; 9 bases are shared with TRBD1. This CDR3 has 15 residues. Trimming took 4 bases from V and 10 from J; bases not matched to a gene: 8. CDR1 is MNHEY and CDR2 is SVGAGI in the germline V gene. The CDR3, as DNA: TGTGCCAGCAGTTTCCTAGGGACAGGGCAGTCACCCCTCCACTTT. Translated, it gives CASSFLGTGQSPLHF.

The chain employs TRBV28 and TRBJ2-7; D possibly corresponds to TRBD2 (6 bases). Trimming pared 6 bases from V and 2 bases from J, leaving 20 bases between. CDR1 is MDHEN and CDR2 is SYDVKM in the germline V gene. The CDR3 consists of 16 residues. The CDR3, as DNA: TGTGCCAGCAGCCGCGGACGCGGGACGCCAGCCTACGAGCAGTACTTC. It encodes CASSRGRGTPAYEQYF.

This chain uses TRBV5-3 with TRBJ2-2; TRBD2 agrees at 8 bases. TRBV5-3 is an ORF; its function is uncertain. The length of the CDR3 is 18 residues. The V gene end was trimmed by 9 bases and the J gene end by 3 bases; junction bases not matched to a gene: 19. In DNA form, the CDR3 reads TGTGCCACAAAAATCCGGACTAGCCTCCCTCGGGACACCGGGGAGCTGTTTTTT. Translation: CATKIRTSLPRDTGELFF.

The table lists this clone with a count of one. The chain couples TRBV30 to TRBJ1-6; no definite D call. Trimming cost V 4 bases and J 10 bases, with 8 bases left between them. The germline CDR1 and CDR2 sequences are GTSNPN and SVGIG (reference sequence). The CDR3 spans 11 residues. CDR3 bases: TGTGCCTGGAACGAGAGATCACCCCTCCACTTT. It encodes CAWNERSPLHF. The full variable domain, in which reference TRBV30 and TRBJ1-6 provide the parts outside the CDR3, is SQTIHQWPATLVQPVGSPLSLECTVEGTSNPNLYWYRQAAGRGLQLLFYSVGIGQISSEVPQNLSASRPQDRQFILSSKKLLLSDSGFYLCAWNERSPLHFGNGTRLTVT.

The table lists this clone with a count of one. The CDR3 DNA follows: TGTGCCACCAGTGATTCCAATCTAGCGGGAGTTCACACCGGGGAGCTGTTTTTT. Translated, it gives CATSDSNLAGVHTGELFF. The chain employs TRBV24-1 and TRBJ2-2, with 10 bases identical to TRBD2. In germline, CDR1 is KGHDR, CDR2 SFDVKD. V trimming: 2 bases; J trimming: 3 bases; junction bases outside the gene matches: 8. The length of the CDR3 is 18 residues.

This chain connects TRBV29-1 to TRBJ1-1, with D unclear. CDR1 SQVTM and CDR2 ANQGSEA come from the germline V gene. This CDR3 contains 12 residues. Trimming stripped 5 bases from V and 2 bases from J, with 9 bases between. CDR3 sequence reads: CSVTRQNTEAFF. The DNA for the CDR3 is TGCAGCGTTACGCGGCAAAACACTGAAGCTTTCTTT.

The DNA for the CDR3 is TGTGCCAGCTCGCAAGCGGGGGGGCCTATCATGTACAATGAGCAGTTCTTC. Residues: CASSQAGGPIMYNEQFF. The chain is built from TRBV9 and TRBJ2-1; 10 bases line up with TRBD2. The germline V gene has CDR1 SGDLS and CDR2 YYNGEE. V was clipped by 7 bases and J by 4 bases; unmatched bases: 14. CDR3 length: 17 amino acids.

This chain joins TRBV27 and TRBJ1-6; TRBD1 might be the D (5 bases). The CDR3 runs 13 residues. Germline CDR1 is MNHEY and CDR2 is SMNVEV (reference sequence). Trimming took off 3 bases at V and 7 bases at J, with 7 bases between the two ends. CDR3 nucleotides: TGTGCCAGCAGTTTGGCAGGGAATTCACCCCTCCACTTT. Translating gives CASSLAGNSPLHF.

The rearrangement uses TRBV5-1 and TRBJ2-3; perhaps TRBD2 as D (5 bases). The germline V gene has CDR1 SGHRS and CDR2 YFSETQ. The CDR3 spans 15 residues. Deletions cut 4 bases from V and 2 bases from J, with 14 bases between. This CDR3 reads CASSPGSYFTDTQYF. CDR3 sequence (DNA): TGCGCCAGCAGCCCGGGAAGTTACTTCACAGATACGCAGTATTTT.

Only one count was recorded for this clone. CDR3 residues: CASSVATSGAGELFF. CDR3 nucleotide sequence: TGTGCCAGCAGCGTAGCAACTAGCGGAGCCGGGGAGCTGTTTTTT. V gene TRBV9 combines with J gene TRBJ2-2; 8 nucleotides agree with TRBD2. With 0 bases clipped from V and 6 bases from J, the junction kept 4 bases outside the gene matches. CDR1 is SGDLS, CDR2 YYNGEE, per germline. This CDR3 is 15 amino acids long. Full variable domain (remainder filled in from reference TRBV9 and TRBJ2-2): DSGVTQTPKHLITATGQRVTLRCSPRSGDLSVYWYQQSLDQGLQFLIQYYNGEERAKGNILERFSAQQFPDLHSELNLSSLELGDSALYFCASSVATSGAGELFFGEGSRLTVL.

CDR3 protein: CATRQGFSTDTQYF. CDR3 in DNA: TGTGCCACCAGGCAGGGATTTAGCACAGATACGCAGTATTTT. The chain uses TRBV15 and TRBJ2-3; D is perhaps TRBD1 (5 bases). Germline V gives CDR1 LNHNV, CDR2 YYDKDF (reference sequence). CDR3 length: 14 amino acids. Deletions cut 6 bases from V and 0 bases from J, with 10 bases between.

This rearrangement joins TRBV27 to TRBJ1-6, with D tentatively TRBD1 (6 bases). V was pared by 3 bases and J by 7 bases, with 13 bases between. The CDR3 covers 15 residues. CDR1 is MNHEY and CDR2 is SMNVEV in the germline V gene (reference sequence). CDR3 in amino acids: CASSFGQGSNSPLHF. The CDR3 DNA reads as TGTGCCAGCAGTTTTGGTCAGGGGAGCAATTCACCCCTCCACTTT.

The J gene is TRBJ2-3, the V gene TRBV11-3; D possibly corresponds to TRBD1 (6 bases). With 2 bases removed from V and 1 base from J, the gap between germline ends came to 10 bases. Germline lookup yields CDR1 SGHNT and CDR2 YENEEA. This CDR3 comprises 15 residues. The CDR3 is CASSLLAGGTDTQYF. In DNA, the CDR3 is TGTGCCAGCAGCTTACTAGCAGGGGGCACAGATACGCAGTATTTT.

This chain links TRBV10-3 with TRBJ1-2; possible D gene TRBD1, 6 bases. Germline V CDR1 and CDR2: ENHRY, SYGVKD. The CDR3 sequence is 13 residues long. The V and J ends lost 10 bases and 1 base respectively, with 13 bases between them. This CDR3 is CATPGTFNYGYTF. CDR3 sequence (DNA): TGTGCCACCCCTGGGACATTTAACTATGGCTACACCTTC.